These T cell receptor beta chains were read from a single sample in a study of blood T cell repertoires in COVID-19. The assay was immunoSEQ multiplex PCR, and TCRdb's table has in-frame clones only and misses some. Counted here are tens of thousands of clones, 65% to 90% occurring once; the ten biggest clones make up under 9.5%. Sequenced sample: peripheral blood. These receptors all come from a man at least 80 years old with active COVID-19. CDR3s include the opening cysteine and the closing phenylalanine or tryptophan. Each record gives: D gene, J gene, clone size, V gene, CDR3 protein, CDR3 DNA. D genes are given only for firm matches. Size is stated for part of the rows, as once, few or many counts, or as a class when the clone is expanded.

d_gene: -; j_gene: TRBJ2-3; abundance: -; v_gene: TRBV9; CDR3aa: CASSVRDFTDTQYF; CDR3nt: TGTGCCAGCAGCGTCCGGGACTTCACAGATACGCAGTATTTT
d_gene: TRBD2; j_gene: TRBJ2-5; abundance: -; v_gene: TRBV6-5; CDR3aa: CASSYKSSGGGLEYF; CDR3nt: TGTGCCAGCAGTTACAAGTCTAGCGGGGGGGGCCTAGAGTACTTC
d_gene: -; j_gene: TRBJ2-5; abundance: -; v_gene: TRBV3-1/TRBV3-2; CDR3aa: CASVRTDMETQYF; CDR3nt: TGTGCCAGCGTCCGAACAGATATGGAGACCCAGTACTTC
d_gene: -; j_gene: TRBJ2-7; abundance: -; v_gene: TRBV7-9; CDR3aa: CASSQFYEQYF; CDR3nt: TGTGCCAGCAGCCAATTCTACGAGCAGTACTTC
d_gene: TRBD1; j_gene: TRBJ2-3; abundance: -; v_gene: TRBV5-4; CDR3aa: CASSKTGVPTDTQYF; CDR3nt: TGTGCCAGCAGCAAAACAGGGGTTCCCACAGATACGCAGTATTTT
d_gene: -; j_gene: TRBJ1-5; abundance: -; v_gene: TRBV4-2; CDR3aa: CASSQGAGVQPQHF; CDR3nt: TGTGCCAGCAGCCAAGGGGCAGGGGTTCAGCCCCAGCATTTT
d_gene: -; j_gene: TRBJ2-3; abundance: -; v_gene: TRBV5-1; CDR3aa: CAGRLGPTDTQYF; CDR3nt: TGCGCCGGCCGACTAGGGCCAACAGATACGCAGTATTTT
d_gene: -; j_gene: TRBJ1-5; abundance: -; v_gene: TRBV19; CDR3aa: CASSIVLLSNQPQHF; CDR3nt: TGTGCCAGTAGTATAGTACTTCTGAGCAATCAGCCCCAGCATTTT
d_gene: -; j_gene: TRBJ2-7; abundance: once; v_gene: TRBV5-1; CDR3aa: CASSLATAGEQYF; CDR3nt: TGCGCCAGCAGCTTGGCTACGGCAGGCGAGCAGTACTTC
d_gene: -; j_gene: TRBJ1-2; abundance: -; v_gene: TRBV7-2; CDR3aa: CASSLDGAGARGYTF; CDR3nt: TGTGCCAGCAGCTTAGATGGGGCGGGGGCGCGAGGCTACACCTTC
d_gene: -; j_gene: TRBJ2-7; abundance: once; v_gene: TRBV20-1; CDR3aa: CSAQTSYEQYF; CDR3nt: TGCAGTGCTCAGACATCCTACGAGCAGTACTTC
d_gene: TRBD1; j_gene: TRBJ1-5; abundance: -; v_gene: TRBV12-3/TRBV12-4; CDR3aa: CASSLTGGQPQHF; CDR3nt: TGTGCCAGCAGTTTAACAGGGGGTCAGCCCCAGCATTTT
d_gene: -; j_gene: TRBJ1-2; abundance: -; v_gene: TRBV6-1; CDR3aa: CASSEGHPTNYGYTF; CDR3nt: TGTGCCAGCAGTGAAGGACATCCGACTAACTATGGCTACACCTTC
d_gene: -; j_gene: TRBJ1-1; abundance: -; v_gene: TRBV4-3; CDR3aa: CASSQAYPRGGWNTEAFF; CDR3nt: TGCGCCAGCAGCCAAGCCTACCCCAGGGGCGGTTGGAACACTGAAGCTTTCTTT
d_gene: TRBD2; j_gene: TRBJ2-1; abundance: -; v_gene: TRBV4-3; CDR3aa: CASSQDTSGGGYEQFF; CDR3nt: TGCGCCAGCAGCCAAGATACTAGCGGGGGAGGCTATGAGCAGTTCTTC
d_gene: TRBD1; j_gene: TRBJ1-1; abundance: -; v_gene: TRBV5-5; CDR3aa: CASSFDGQGNTEAFF; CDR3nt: TGTGCCAGCAGCTTCGACGGACAGGGGAACACTGAAGCTTTCTTT
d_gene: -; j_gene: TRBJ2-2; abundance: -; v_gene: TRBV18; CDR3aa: CASSQQGNTGELFF; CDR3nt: TGTGCCAGCTCGCAACAGGGGAACACCGGGGAGCTGTTTTTT
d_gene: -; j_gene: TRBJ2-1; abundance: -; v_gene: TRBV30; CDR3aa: CAWSLPLGWEQFF; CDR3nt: TGTGCCTGGAGTCTCCCCCTGGGCTGGGAGCAGTTCTTC
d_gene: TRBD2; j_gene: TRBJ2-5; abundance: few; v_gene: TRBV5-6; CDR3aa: CASSLERGGVETQYF; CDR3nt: TGTGCCAGCAGCTTGGAGCGGGGGGGCGTGGAGACCCAGTACTTC
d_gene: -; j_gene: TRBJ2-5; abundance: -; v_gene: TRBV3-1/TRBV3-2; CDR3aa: CASSQETGTQYF; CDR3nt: TGTGCCAGCAGCCAAGAGACAGGGACCCAGTACTTC
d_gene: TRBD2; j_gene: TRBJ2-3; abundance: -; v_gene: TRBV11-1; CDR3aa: CASSLFAGGGTDTQYF; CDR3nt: TGTGCCAGCAGCTTATTTGCGGGGGGCGGCACAGATACGCAGTATTTT
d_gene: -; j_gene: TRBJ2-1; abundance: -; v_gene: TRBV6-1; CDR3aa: CASSEGLGFYNEQFF; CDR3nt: TGTGCCAGCAGTGAAGGACTAGGATTTTACAATGAGCAGTTCTTC
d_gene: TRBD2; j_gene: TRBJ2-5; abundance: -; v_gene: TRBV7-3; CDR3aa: CASSLRGLAGKETQYF; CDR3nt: TGTGCCAGCAGCTTAAGGGGACTAGCGGGGAAAGAGACCCAGTACTTC
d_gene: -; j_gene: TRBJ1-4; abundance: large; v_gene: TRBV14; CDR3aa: CASSQDMRGKGEKLFF; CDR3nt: TGTGCCAGCAGCCAAGACATGAGAGGGAAGGGCGAAAAACTGTTTTTT
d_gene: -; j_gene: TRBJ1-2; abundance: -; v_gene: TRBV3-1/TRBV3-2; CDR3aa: CASSQRLANYGYTF; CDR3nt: TGTGCCAGCAGCCAAAGGCTAGCTAACTATGGCTACACCTTC
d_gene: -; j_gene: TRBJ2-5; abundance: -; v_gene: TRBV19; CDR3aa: CASSTRQSPETQYF; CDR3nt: TGTGCCAGTAGTACCCGACAGAGCCCAGAGACCCAGTACTTC